This T cell receptor (beta chain) was found in a study of CD4+ T cells in melanoma. Assay: immunoSEQ multiplex PCR; the TCRdb copy retains only in-frame clones and omits some. The data show 9,500 to 10,000 clones, roughly 62% seen once. With 4 bases removed from V and 7 bases from J, the gap between germline ends came to 12 bases. The germline gives CDR1 SGHNT, CDR2 YYREEE (reference sequence). CDR3 length equals 13 residues. Sequencing was done on a sample of cells from a culture (not recorded whether cultured in vitro). This rearrangement joins TRBV5-4 to TRBJ2-1; D remains unclear. This receptor was taken from a human donor with melanoma. DNA for the CDR3: TGTGCCAGCAGCCTGTGGACGGAAAATGAGCAGTTCTTC. Its protein product is CASSLWTENEQFF.